Below, 3 T cell receptor beta chains from the same sample are listed, as sequenced in a study of control samples from healthy donors and cancer patients. The protocol was immunoSEQ multiplex PCR, while the TCRdb copy is restricted to in-frame clones and leaves out a portion. The sample has about 98,000 clones; about four fifths are singletons. Sequenced material: blood. These receptors all stem from a young woman in good health.

The genes are TRBV9 and TRBJ1-3, with 10 bases fitting TRBD1. The CDR3 has 15 amino acids. J lost 4 bases, V lost 2 bases, and 3 bases had no gene match. Germline V CDR1 and CDR2: SGDLS, YYNGEE. In nucleotides, the CDR3 is TGTGCCAGCAGCGTGGGACAGGGGCCCGGAAACACCATATATTTT. This gives the protein CASSVGQGPGNTIYF.

V and J are TRBV19 and TRBJ1-4; D call uncertain. The V gene's germline CDR1 is LNHDA and CDR2 SQIVND (reference sequence). V lost 4 bases, J lost 8 bases, and 14 bases lay in between. This CDR3 has 14 residues. The CDR3: CASSKERKIEKLFF. The CDR3 bases are TGTGCCAGTAGTAAAGAGAGAAAAATCGAAAAACTGTTTTTT.

The chain uses TRBV5-1 and TRBJ2-1; D not certain. V lost 4 bases, J lost 4 bases, and 12 bases lay in between. CDR1 is SGHRS and CDR2 is YFSETQ in the germline V gene. There are 14 residues in the CDR3. The CDR3 protein is CASSPDGVYNEQFF. CDR3 bases: TGCGCCAGCAGCCCAGATGGGGTGTACAATGAGCAGTTCTTC.